These 12 T cell receptor beta chains share one sample of origin, sequenced in a study of blood T cell repertoires in COVID-19. Method: immunoSEQ multiplex PCR; TCRdb's copy keeps in-frame clones and lacks some. Altogether fewer than 400,000 clones are present, around 90% being singletons, with the ten largest covering approximately 2.9%. The sample comprised peripheral blood. Receptor source: a woman aged 25 to 39 with COVID-19, enrolled during active disease.

The chain employs TRBV6-5 and TRBJ1-2; the D gene is possibly TRBD1 (6 bases). This CDR3 is 11 amino acids long. Trimming removed 7 bases from V and 6 bases from J, with 9 bases in between. From germline, CDR1 is MNHEY and CDR2 SVGAGI. DNA of the CDR3: TGTGCCAGCACACAGGGAAATGGCTACACCTTC. Translation gives CASTQGNGYTF.

V is TRBV30 and J is TRBJ2-2; D is possibly TRBD1 (5 bases). Germline CDR1 GTSNPN, CDR2 SVGIG (reference sequence). The CDR3 covers 14 residues. Trimming pared 0 bases from V and 8 bases from J, leaving 13 bases between. CDR3 bases: TGTGCCTGGAGTGTCCAATCAGGGTATGGGGAGCTGTTTTTT. As protein: CAWSVQSGYGELFF.

In its sample, this clone was seen once. The chain links TRBV5-1 to TRBJ2-7; weak D call: TRBD2 (5 bases). This CDR3 has 13 residues. Germline lookup yields CDR1 SGHRS and CDR2 YFSETQ. Deletions cut 1 base from V and 1 base from J, with 6 bases between. The CDR3 loop reads CASSLTSSYEQYF. The CDR3 DNA is TGCGCCAGCAGCTTGACTAGTTCCTACGAGCAGTACTTC.

The chain employs TRBV7-3 and TRBJ2-2; TRBD2 is a possible D gene (6 bases). Germline CDR1 and CDR2: SGHTA and FQGTGA. Trimming pared 0 bases from V and 6 bases from J, leaving 11 bases between. The CDR3 extends over 15 amino acids. The CDR3 nucleotides are TGTGCCAGCAGCTTAACGGGCGGGACGGCCGGGGAGCTGTTTTTT. As protein: CASSLTGGTAGELFF.

The chain joins TRBV5-1 to TRBJ1-1; D possibly corresponds to TRBD1 (5 bases). This CDR3 spans 14 amino acids. Germline-derived CDR1 and CDR2 are SGHRS and YFSETQ. Trimming took off 4 bases at V and 1 base at J, with 11 bases between the two ends. The CDR3 region is CASSIGHSNTEAFF. CDR3 DNA: TGCGCCAGCAGCATAGGACATTCGAACACTGAAGCTTTCTTT.

V and J are TRBV2 and TRBJ2-6; D call uncertain. Between the trimmed V and J ends, which lost 1 base and 4 bases, there was a span of 11 bases. CDR1 SNHLY and CDR2 FYNNEI come from the germline V gene. The CDR3 is made up of 16 amino acids. CDR3 bases: TGTGCCAGCAGTGAAGGTTGGGCGTCAGGGGCCAACGTCCTGACTTTC. Amino acid sequence: CASSEGWASGANVLTF.

This sequence joins TRBV4-1 and TRBJ2-7, with 9 nucleotides matching TRBD2. This CDR3 has 15 amino acids. With V trimmed by 4 bases and J by 4 bases, 8 bases remained unmatched. Germline V lookup: CDR1 MGHRA, CDR2 YSYEKL. As DNA, the CDR3 is TGCGCCAGCAGCCCAAGACTAGCGGTCGAATACGAGCAGTACTTC. Residues: CASSPRLAVEYEQYF.

This chain connects TRBV27 to TRBJ2-3; 10 nucleotides line up with TRBD2. This CDR3 region has 15 residues. V shed 4 bases, J shed 6 bases, and the junction held 7 bases outside the gene matches. CDR1 and CDR2 from the germline V gene are MNHEY and SMNVEV (reference sequence). The DNA of the CDR3 is TGTGCCAGCAGTTACCTAGCGGGAGAGGGGGATACGCAGTATTTT. This encodes CASSYLAGEGDTQYF.

V and J are TRBV27 and TRBJ1-1, with unresolved D. CDR3 length: 13 amino acids. From germline, CDR1 is MNHEY and CDR2 SMNVEV (reference sequence). Deletions cut 5 bases from V and 4 bases from J, with 11 bases between. The CDR3 DNA is TGTGCCAGCAGTAGGTACGAGGGCACTGAAGCTTTCTTT. This translates into CASSRYEGTEAFF.

The chain carries TRBV28 and TRBJ2-3; D perhaps matches TRBD2 (6 bases). This CDR3 is built from 16 residues. Germline loops: CDR1 MDHEN, CDR2 SYDVKM. Trimming shortened V by 5 bases and J by 2 bases, and 17 bases separated the two germline ends. This CDR3 reads CASSLRRGGNTDTQYF. DNA for the CDR3: TGTGCCAGCAGTCTCCGGAGAGGAGGGAACACAGATACGCAGTATTTT.

The gene calls are TRBV3-1 (or the pseudogene TRBV3-2) and TRBJ1-1, with TRBD1 matching over 7 bases. V lost 0 bases, J lost 5 bases, and 18 bases stayed unmatched. Germline assignment: CDR1 LGHDT and CDR2 YNNKEL (reference sequence). This CDR3 contains 19 residues. The CDR3 DNA is TGTGCCAGCAGCCAAGAACATGGCTCGGTAAAGGGACAGTTAACTGAAGCTTTCTTT. This sequence encodes CASSQEHGSVKGQLTEAFF.

The chain carries TRBV30 and TRBJ1-1, with TRBD1 identical over 8 bases. The V segment lost 5 bases and the J segment 6 bases; nucleotides outside the gene matches: 5. The CDR3 is 12 residues long. Germline V gives CDR1 GTSNPN, CDR2 SVGIG (reference sequence). The chain's CDR3 is CAWAGQGAEAFF. In DNA, the CDR3 is TGTGCCTGGGCAGGACAGGGCGCTGAAGCTTTCTTT.